Described below is a single T cell receptor (beta chain) sequence and its context. Its antigen is undetermined. The germline V gene has CDR1 MNHNS and CDR2 SASEGT. This CDR3 is built from 15 residues. TCR beta libraries carry UMIs added by 5'RACE template switching. One entry per CDR3 protein, without DNA, is what TCRdb gives after re-calling the 5' RACE reads. The sample has 160,000 or so distinct CDR3 sequences. This record belongs to a study of T cells expressing NK-cell markers. Points from the study as a whole: Nothing established the HCMV specificity of expanded NKG2C+ T cell clones.

The clonotype was recovered from a woman aged 18-69 years in good health. The specimen sequenced was blood T cells: a sorted CD56 or NKG2C T cell subset, CD4+ or CD8+ T cells, or bulk PBMC T cells (not recorded which). The J gene is TRBJ1-1, the V gene TRBV6-1; TCRdb designates TRBD1, a call that cannot be tested without DNA. CDR3 in amino acids: CASSDAGTGVTEAFF.